These 20 T cell receptor beta chains share one sample of origin, sequenced in a study of blood T cell repertoires in COVID-19. Assay: immunoSEQ multiplex PCR; the TCRdb copy retains only in-frame clones and omits some. Here the sample spans some 110,000 clones, 81% being singletons. Sequencing used peripheral blood. The receptor set was obtained from a man older than 75 with acute or convalescent COVID-19.

The J gene is TRBJ2-3, the V gene TRBV6-5; D perhaps matches TRBD1 (6 bases). Germline assignment: CDR1 MNHEY and CDR2 SVGAGI. This CDR3 is 14 amino acids long. Trimming took off 7 bases at V and 0 bases at J, with 11 bases between the two ends. CDR3 in amino acids: CASTPGHSTDTQYF. For the CDR3, the DNA is TGTGCCAGCACCCCGGGACATAGCACAGATACGCAGTATTTT.

The CDR3 DNA follows: TGCGCCAGCAGCCCCCGCGACAGGGTAGGAACTGAAGCTTTCTTT. Its translation is CASSPRDRVGTEAFF. The V gene is TRBV5-1, the J gene TRBJ1-1, with 7 nucleotides matching TRBD1. The ends lost 4 bases at V and 5 bases at J; junction bases unmatched: 11. Germline V gives CDR1 SGHRS, CDR2 YFSETQ. The CDR3 sequence is 15 residues long.

The rearrangement joins TRBV25-1 to TRBJ2-1; 8 bases match TRBD2. The CDR3 has 15 residues. The trim removed 6 bases at V and 4 bases at J, leaving 8 bases unmatched. CDR1 is MGHDK, CDR2 SYGVNS, per germline. CDR3 coding DNA: TGTGCCAGCAGGTCGGGAGGGGCTGAATACAATGAGCAGTTCTTC. Translated: CASRSGGAEYNEQFF.

The V call is TRBV6-2 or TRBV6-3, the J call TRBJ2-3, with 7 nucleotides matching TRBD1. This CDR3 is 18 amino acids long. The V and J ends lost 2 bases and 0 bases, in that order; junction bases with no gene match: 11. Germline V CDR1 and CDR2: MNHEY, SVGEGT. This CDR3 is CASSYGKVSGGSTDTQYF. As DNA, the CDR3 is TGTGCCAGCAGTTACGGAAAGGTGTCAGGGGGTAGCACAGATACGCAGTATTTT.

This chain joins TRBV6-5 and TRBJ2-7; 7 bases agree with TRBD1. CDR1 and CDR2 (germline): MNHEY, SVGAGI. V was pared by 4 bases and J by 4 bases, with 10 bases of the junction left unmatched. The CDR3 has 15 residues. CDR3 amino acids: CASSSPGQPPYEQYF. For the CDR3, the DNA is TGTGCCAGCAGTTCTCCGGGACAGCCTCCTTACGAGCAGTACTTC.

This rearrangement joins TRBV18 to TRBJ1-1; D gene unclear. The CDR3 has 16 residues. Germline assignment: CDR1 KGHSH and CDR2 LQKENI. Trimming stripped 3 bases from V and 2 bases from J, with 16 bases between. In DNA form, the CDR3 reads TGTGCCAGCTCACCCCCCGGGAGAACCCATAACACTGAAGCTTTCTTT. It encodes CASSPPGRTHNTEAFF.

This rearrangement joins TRBV4-1 to TRBJ1-6; TRBD1 matches at 11 bases. The CDR3 has 17 amino acids. V lost 4 bases to trimming and J lost 8 bases; unmatched junction nucleotides: 10. Germline lookup yields CDR1 MGHRA and CDR2 YSYEKL. The CDR3 spells CASSPLSGTGGYSPLHF. CDR3 sequence (DNA): TGCGCCAGCAGCCCCCTTTCCGGGACAGGGGGGTATTCACCCCTCCACTTT.

The chain has TRBV4-3 and TRBJ1-2; D gene ambiguous. The CDR3 length is 15 residues. Germline CDR1 reads LGHNA; CDR2 reads YSLEER. V lost 0 bases to trimming and J lost 0 bases, with 8 bases between them. CDR3 sequence reads: CASSQESIANYGYTF. DNA for the CDR3: TGCGCCAGCAGCCAAGAAAGCATAGCTAACTATGGCTACACCTTC.

This clone occurred a few times. This sequence joins TRBV3-1 (or the pseudogene TRBV3-2) and TRBJ1-2; TRBD1 aligns across 8 bases. This CDR3 contains 12 residues. The germline CDR1 and CDR2 sequences are LGHDT and YNNKEL (reference sequence). J gave up 7 bases and V 6 bases, and 4 bases lay outside the gene matches. The CDR3 DNA reads as TGTGCCAGCAGTCGACAGGGGCCTGGCTACACCTTC. The encoded protein is CASSRQGPGYTF.

This clone was counted ten times or more. The rearrangement joins TRBV7-9 to TRBJ2-1, with 11 bases matching TRBD2. The germline V gene has CDR1 SEHNR and CDR2 FQNEAQ (reference sequence). J gave up 3 bases and V 1 base, and 5 bases lay outside the gene matches. CDR3 length: 17 residues. As DNA, the CDR3 is TGTGCCAGCAGCTTAGAAGGGACTAGCGGAGACTACAATGAGCAGTTCTTC. Encoded protein: CASSLEGTSGDYNEQFF.

The rearrangement joins TRBV4-3 to TRBJ2-1, with TRBD2 identical over 15 bases. Looked up from germline, CDR1 is LGHNA and CDR2 is YSLEER. Losses at the gene ends were 4 bases for V and 8 bases for J; bases not matched to a gene: 6. The CDR3 contains 16 residues. CDR3 in amino acids: CASSPGTSGRRDEQFF. Here the CDR3 DNA reads TGCGCCAGCAGCCCCGGGACTAGCGGGAGGAGGGATGAGCAGTTCTTC.

V gene TRBV6-4 combines with J gene TRBJ1-4; 8 nucleotides agree with TRBD1. The CDR3 extends over 15 amino acids. Germline V CDR1 and CDR2: MRHNA, SNTAGT. The V gene end was trimmed by 2 bases and the J gene end by 8 bases; junction bases not matched to a gene: 7. The DNA of the CDR3 is TGTGCCAGCAGTGACGGGGCAGGGGGCAAAGAAAAACTGTTTTTT. As protein: CASSDGAGGKEKLFF.

The chain links TRBV19 to TRBJ2-2; 8 bases are a match to TRBD2. V dropped 0 bases and J dropped 7; count of bases not matched to a gene: 10. CDR1 and CDR2 (germline): LNHDA, SQIVND (reference sequence). The CDR3 length is 17 residues. The CDR3 sequence: CASSIDVGRARGGELFF. CDR3 bases: TGTGCCAGTAGTATAGATGTCGGGAGGGCCCGGGGCGGGGAGCTGTTTTTT.

The gene calls are TRBV5-1 and TRBJ2-5; D is undetermined. This CDR3 region has 15 residues. Germline V gene data show CDR1 as SGHRS and CDR2 as YFSETQ. V lost 7 bases, J lost 0 bases, and 16 bases lay in between. Here the CDR3 DNA reads TGCGCCAGCGCCCCTGGCGGCATGTACCAAGAGACCCAGTACTTC. This encodes CASAPGGMYQETQYF. Full variable domain (remainder filled in from reference TRBV5-1 and TRBJ2-5): KAGVTQTPRYLIKTRGQQVTLSCSPISGHRSVSWYQQTPGQGLQFLFEYFSETQRNKGNFPGRFSGRQFSNSRSEMNVSTLELGDSALYLCASAPGGMYQETQYFGPGTRLLVL.

The rearrangement links TRBV10-3 to TRBJ1-2; possibly TRBD1 for D (6 bases). The ends were cut back, 5 bases at V and 4 bases at J, with 8 bases in the middle. This CDR3 has 12 amino acids. Germline CDR1 is ENHRY and CDR2 is SYGVKD. The CDR3 DNA sequence: TGTGCCATCAGTCCGGACAGCTATGGCTACACCTTC. Its translation is CAISPDSYGYTF.

The rearrangement joins TRBV3-1 (or the pseudogene TRBV3-2) to TRBJ2-3; 8 bases line up with TRBD1. In germline, CDR1 is LGHDT, CDR2 YNNKEL (reference sequence). Trimming took 2 bases from V and 6 from J; bases not matched to a gene: 10. The CDR3 extends over 16 amino acids. The CDR3 region has the DNA TGTGCCAGCAGCCAAAGGGGGCAGGGGGCTTCTGATACGCAGTATTTT. It codes for CASSQRGQGASDTQYF.

The chain has TRBV29-1 and TRBJ1-5, with 10 bases fitting TRBD1. The CDR3 length is 13 residues. Germline V gives CDR1 SQVTM, CDR2 ANQGSEA. V dropped 6 bases and J dropped 5; count of bases not matched to a gene: 4. This CDR3 reads CSVGQGYHQPQHF. The CDR3, as DNA: TGCAGCGTGGGACAGGGGTACCATCAGCCCCAGCATTTT.

This clone was seen a single time. The chain couples TRBV5-1 to TRBJ1-4; D gene ambiguous. Trimming took 0 bases from V and 0 from J, leaving 6 bases between them. This CDR3 comprises 15 residues. CDR1 is SGHRS and CDR2 is YFSETQ in the germline V gene. CDR3 residues: CASSLAGTTNEKLFF. CDR3 sequence (DNA): TGCGCCAGCAGCTTGGCCGGGACAACTAATGAAAAACTGTTTTTT.

The genes are TRBV19 and TRBJ1-5; TRBD1 aligns across 10 bases. Germline-derived CDR1 and CDR2 are LNHDA and SQIVND (reference sequence). V was pared by 6 bases and J by 6 bases, with 11 bases of the junction left unmatched. The CDR3 loop spans 16 amino acids. CDR3 sequence: CASSHPGQGPSQPQHF. CDR3 bases: TGTGCCAGTAGCCATCCGGGACAGGGGCCTAGTCAGCCCCAGCATTTT.

J is TRBJ2-5 and V is TRBV7-9, with TRBD2 matching 9 bases. The J segment lost 4 bases and the V segment lost 4 bases, leaving 4 bases of the junction unmatched. The germline V gene has CDR1 SEHNR and CDR2 FQNEAQ (reference sequence). CDR3 size: 14 residues. The CDR3 is CASSSLTSGETQYF. The CDR3 DNA reads TGTGCCAGCAGCTCCCTGACTAGCGGAGAGACCCAGTACTTC.